This entry describes one T cell receptor (beta chain). No cognate antigen has been identified for it. No much larger clone is present one base from it, and per-base qualities are unavailable. This specimen's treatment or condition label, interpreted: allogeneic hematopoietic cell transplantation with graft depleted of TCRalphabeta T cells and CD19 B cells. Transplant recipients were children who received TCRalphabeta/CD19-depleted allogeneic hematopoietic cell grafts. This specimen comes from a study of T-cell reconstitution after alpha-beta-depleted transplantation in children listed by TCRdb under 2016. With respect to the entire study: T-cell immune reconstitution after TCRalphabeta/CD19-depleted allogeneic hematopoietic cell transplantation in children was quantitatively tracked in the study by means of TCR repertoire profiling.

The CDR3, from cysteine to phenylalanine, totals 15 residues. Only the CDR3 part of the read is kept: 45 bases, read in frame from the first base. From V the trimming removes 3 bases and from J it removes 3 bases, while the gene matches leave 4 bases of the junction unaccounted for. Beyond this particular receptor, the publication reports: The frequencies of hyperexpanded clones fell over the following months, and after one year, T-cell counts and TCRbeta diversity were mostly attributed to newly produced T cells. In some patients, the high TCRbeta diversity seen at day 60 was put down to recipient T cells and intrathymic progenitors that had survived conditioning. The apparently early alphabetaT-cell count recovery about two months after transplant was reportedly dependent on only several hundred rapidly expanded clones derived from non-depleted graft cells.

Libraries came from PCR. Instrument used: Illumina HiSeq 2500. Molecular barcoding was employed in the preparation of TCR libraries, with unique molecular identifiers being used to normalize TCRbeta repertoire quantification. TCRdb redid the processing of the public reads, applying fastp at Q25 and MiXCR, and retained in-frame beta chains. Entries are consolidated by CDR3 protein sequence, retaining the most common genes and DNA. Present in this sample are hundreds of thousands of distinct CDR3 sequences, around 13% of which were seen just once. The ten largest make up 0.79% of the sample. The material was PBMCs, obtained before TCRalphabeta/CD19-depleted stem cell transplant. The rearranged segments are TRBV12-3 or TRBV12-4 and TRBJ2-1, and TRBD1 aligns with 8 junction nucleotides. The sequence came from a girl aged 2-10 years with congenital amegakaryocytic thrombocytopenia, due to receive a stem cell transplant. The bases read TGTGCCAGCAGTTTTCGGGGACAGGTCTACAATGAGCAGTTCTTC. This yields the protein CASSFRGQVYNEQFF.